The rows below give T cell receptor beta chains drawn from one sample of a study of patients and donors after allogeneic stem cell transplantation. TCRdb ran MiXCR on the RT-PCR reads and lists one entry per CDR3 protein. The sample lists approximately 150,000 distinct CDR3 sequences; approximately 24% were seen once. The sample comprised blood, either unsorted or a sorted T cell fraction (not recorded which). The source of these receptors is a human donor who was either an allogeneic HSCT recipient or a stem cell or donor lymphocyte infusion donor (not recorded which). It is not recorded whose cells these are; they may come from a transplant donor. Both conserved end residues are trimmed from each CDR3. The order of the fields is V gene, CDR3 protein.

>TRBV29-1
SVELTSGKETQY
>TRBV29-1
SVLGDRGYEQY
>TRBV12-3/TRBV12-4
ASSWTGPNQPQH
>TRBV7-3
ASSLGTTTETGELF
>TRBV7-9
ASSLVIIWRVNTEAF
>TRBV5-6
ASSPTVPTEAF
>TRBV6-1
ASSAPGLNTEAF
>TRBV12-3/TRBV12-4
ASSPSLPSNQPQH
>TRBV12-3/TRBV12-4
ASSSRDRGAQPQH
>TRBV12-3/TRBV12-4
ASSRSDTQY
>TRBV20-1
SARGRDQGYNEQF
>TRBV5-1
ASSRTGYRDTEAF
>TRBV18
ASSPPAWGGIYNEQF
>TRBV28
ASSSPSGQGRQPQH
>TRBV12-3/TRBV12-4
ASSFGTGVTEAF
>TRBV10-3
AISEQRSPEAF
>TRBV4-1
ASSQMGFRGSGFVAF
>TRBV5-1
ASIDRPTSGGLNTQY
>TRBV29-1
SVEARGGIGLNQPQH
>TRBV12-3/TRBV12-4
ASSPGGSSYEQY
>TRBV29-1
SVVGTSPNQPQH
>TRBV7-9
ASSPGSGFEKLF
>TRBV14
ASSQDQGRRTEAF
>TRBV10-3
AISESGPLPYEQY
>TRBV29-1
SATPLAGEHTQY
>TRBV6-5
ASTPEGRYLTDTQY
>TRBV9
ASSVHLITEAF
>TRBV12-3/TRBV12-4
ASSFGDLQY
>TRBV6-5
ASSYSTGGLGYT
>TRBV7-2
ASSLAWAEAF
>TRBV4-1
ASSQDLPFLGSYEQY
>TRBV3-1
ASSQEQPRFQI
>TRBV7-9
ASSSSVFANTGELF
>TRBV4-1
ASSPGGGRAKNIQY
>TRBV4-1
ASSQGRVWGSGNTIY
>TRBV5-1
ASSKTGFYEQY
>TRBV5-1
ASSAKPDWASSGYT
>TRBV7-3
ASSPRGGGLYNEQF
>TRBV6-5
ASTLRTSITEAF
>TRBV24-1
ATSEPGGSYNEQF